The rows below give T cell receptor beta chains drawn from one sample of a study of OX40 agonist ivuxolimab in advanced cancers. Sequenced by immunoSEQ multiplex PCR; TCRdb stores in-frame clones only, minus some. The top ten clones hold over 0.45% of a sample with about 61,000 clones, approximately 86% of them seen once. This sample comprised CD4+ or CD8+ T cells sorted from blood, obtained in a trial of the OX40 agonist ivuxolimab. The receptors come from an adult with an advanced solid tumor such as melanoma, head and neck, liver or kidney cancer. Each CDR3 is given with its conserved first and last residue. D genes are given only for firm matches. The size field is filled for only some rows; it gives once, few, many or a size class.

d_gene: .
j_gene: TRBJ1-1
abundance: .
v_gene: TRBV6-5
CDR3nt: TGTGCCAGCGAGGGCGAAAGGACTGAAGCTTTCTTT
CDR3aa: CASEGERTEAFF

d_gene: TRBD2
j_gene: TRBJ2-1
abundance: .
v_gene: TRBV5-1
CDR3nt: TGCGCCAGCAGCTTGGTGGCTCGCCGGACTAGCGGGGGAGATTACAATGAGCAGTTCTTC
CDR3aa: CASSLVARRTSGGDYNEQFF

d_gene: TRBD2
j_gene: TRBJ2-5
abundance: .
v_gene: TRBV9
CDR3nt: TGTGCCAGCAGCGTAGGGGTTAGCGGGGGGGCTCAAGAGACCCAGTACTTC
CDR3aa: CASSVGVSGGAQETQYF

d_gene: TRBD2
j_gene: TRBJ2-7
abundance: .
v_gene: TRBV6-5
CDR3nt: TGTGCCAGCAGGCCTAGCGGATACTACGAGCAGTACTTC
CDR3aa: CASRPSGYYEQYF

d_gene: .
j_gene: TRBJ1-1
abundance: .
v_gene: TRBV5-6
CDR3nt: TGTGCCAGCAGCGCCCTTCGGTCGGCTGAAGCTTTCTTT
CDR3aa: CASSALRSAEAFF

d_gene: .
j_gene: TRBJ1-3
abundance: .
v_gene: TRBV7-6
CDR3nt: TGTGCCAGCAGCTTAGCGTCGGATGGAAACACCATATATTTT
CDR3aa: CASSLASDGNTIYF

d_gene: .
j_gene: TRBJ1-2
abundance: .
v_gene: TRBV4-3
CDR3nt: TGCGCCAGCAGCCAAGACTGGACAGTGGGATCCTATGGCTACACCTTC
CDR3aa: CASSQDWTVGSYGYTF

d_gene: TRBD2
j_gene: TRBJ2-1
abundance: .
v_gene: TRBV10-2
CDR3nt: TGCGCCAGCAGAGGGACTAGCGGGCGGGCGATCAGCTCCTACAATGAGCAGTTCTTC
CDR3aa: CASRGTSGRAISSYNEQFF

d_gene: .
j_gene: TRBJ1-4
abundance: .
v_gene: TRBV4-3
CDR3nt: TGCGCCAGCAGCCAAGAGAGGAAAACTAATGAAAAACTGTTTTTT
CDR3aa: CASSQERKTNEKLFF

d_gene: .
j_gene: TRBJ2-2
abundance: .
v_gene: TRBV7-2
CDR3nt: TGTGCCAGCAGCTCCACTAGGCCAGGGGAGCTGTTTTTT
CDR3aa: CASSSTRPGELFF

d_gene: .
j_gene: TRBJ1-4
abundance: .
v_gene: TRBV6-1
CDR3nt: TGTGCCAGCTCGGAGGTGCTTAATGAAAAACTGTTTTTT
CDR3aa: CASSEVLNEKLFF

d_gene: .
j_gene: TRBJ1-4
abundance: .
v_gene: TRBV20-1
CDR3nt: TGCAGTGTTCCGGACCTGGAAAAACTGTTTTTT
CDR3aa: CSVPDLEKLFF

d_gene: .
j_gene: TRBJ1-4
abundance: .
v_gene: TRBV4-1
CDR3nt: TGCGCCAGCAGCTCTAGGACGGGGAGTGAAAAACTGTTTTTT
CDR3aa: CASSSRTGSEKLFF

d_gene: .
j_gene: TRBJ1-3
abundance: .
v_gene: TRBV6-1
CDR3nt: TGTGCCAGCCTTCCCGCGGGAGGATCTGGAAACACCATATATTTT
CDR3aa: CASLPAGGSGNTIYF

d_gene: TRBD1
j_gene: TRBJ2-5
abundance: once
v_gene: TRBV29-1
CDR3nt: TGCAGCGTCGAAGGGACAGGAGGAAGGGAGACCCAGTACTTC
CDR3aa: CSVEGTGGRETQYF

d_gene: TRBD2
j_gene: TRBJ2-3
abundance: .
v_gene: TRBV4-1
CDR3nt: TGCGCCAGCAGCGACAGCGGGGGGGGATTAAATACGCAGTATTTT
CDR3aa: CASSDSGGGLNTQYF

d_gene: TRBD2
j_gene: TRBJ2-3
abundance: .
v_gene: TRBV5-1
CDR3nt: TGCGCCAGCAGCTTTCGACTAGCGGGGGGCACAGATACGCAGTATTTT
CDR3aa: CASSFRLAGGTDTQYF

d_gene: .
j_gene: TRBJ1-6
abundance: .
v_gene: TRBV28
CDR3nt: TGTGCCAGCTGGGGGTATAATTCACCCCTCCACTTT
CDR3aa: CASWGYNSPLHF

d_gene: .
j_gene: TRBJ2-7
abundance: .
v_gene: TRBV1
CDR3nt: TGCACCAGCAGCCAAAGACGCGATAGCTACGAGCAGTACTTC
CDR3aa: CTSSQRRDSYEQYF

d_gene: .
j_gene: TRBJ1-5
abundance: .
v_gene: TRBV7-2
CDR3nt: TGTGCCAGCAGCTTAGGGGCCGATTCCTTACGGCCCCAGCATTTT
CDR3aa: CASSLGADSLRPQHF

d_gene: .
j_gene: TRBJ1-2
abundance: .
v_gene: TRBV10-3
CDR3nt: TGTGCCACTCTCCCGACAGAACAAAACTATGGCTACACCTTC
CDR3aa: CATLPTEQNYGYTF

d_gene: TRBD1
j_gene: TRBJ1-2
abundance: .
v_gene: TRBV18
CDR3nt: TGTGCCAGCTCACAACAACAGGGGAGCTATGGCTACACCTTC
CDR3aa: CASSQQQGSYGYTF

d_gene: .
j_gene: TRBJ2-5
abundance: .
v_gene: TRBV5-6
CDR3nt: TGTGCCAGCAGCCGAACCGGACTGGGAGAGACCCAGTACTTC
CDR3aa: CASSRTGLGETQYF

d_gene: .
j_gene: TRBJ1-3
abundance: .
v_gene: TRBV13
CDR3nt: TGTGCCAGCAGCCTCGACGGCTACTCTGGAAACACCATATATTTT
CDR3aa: CASSLDGYSGNTIYF

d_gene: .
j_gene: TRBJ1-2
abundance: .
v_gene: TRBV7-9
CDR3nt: TGTGCCAGCAGCTTAGGTGGATTGCGCCCCTATGGCTACACCTTC
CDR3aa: CASSLGGLRPYGYTF

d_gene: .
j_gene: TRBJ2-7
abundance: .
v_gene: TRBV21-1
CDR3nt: TGTGCCAGCAGCAAATTTCATGGGACAGGGTCCCACGAGCAGTACTTC
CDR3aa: CASSKFHGTGSHEQYF

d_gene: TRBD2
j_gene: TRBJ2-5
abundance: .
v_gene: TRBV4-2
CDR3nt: TGTGCCAGCAGCCAAGACCCGGGAGGGGGGCCCGGGGAGACCCAGTACTTC
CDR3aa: CASSQDPGGGPGETQYF